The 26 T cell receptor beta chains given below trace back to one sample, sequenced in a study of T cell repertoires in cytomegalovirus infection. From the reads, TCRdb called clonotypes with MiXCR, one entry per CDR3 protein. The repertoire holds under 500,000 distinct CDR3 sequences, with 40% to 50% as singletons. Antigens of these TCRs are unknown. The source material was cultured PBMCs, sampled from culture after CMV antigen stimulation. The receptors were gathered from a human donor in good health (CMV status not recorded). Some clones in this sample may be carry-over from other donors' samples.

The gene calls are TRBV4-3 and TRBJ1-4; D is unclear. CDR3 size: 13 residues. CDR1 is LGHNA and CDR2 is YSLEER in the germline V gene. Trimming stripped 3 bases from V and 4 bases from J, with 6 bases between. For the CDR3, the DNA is TGCGCCAGCAGCCAGGCGGATAATGAAAAACTGTTTTTT. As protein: CASSQADNEKLFF.

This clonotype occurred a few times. CDR3 coding DNA: TGTGCCAGCAGCTATCCACCACAGGGTCTCGATGAGCAGTTCTTC. Its translation: CASSYPPQGLDEQFF. The chain joins TRBV7-9 to TRBJ2-1, with D possibly being TRBD1 (6 bases). The CDR3 is 15 amino acids. The V and J ends lost 4 bases and 8 bases respectively, with 18 bases between them. From germline, CDR1 is SEHNR and CDR2 FQNEAQ (reference sequence).

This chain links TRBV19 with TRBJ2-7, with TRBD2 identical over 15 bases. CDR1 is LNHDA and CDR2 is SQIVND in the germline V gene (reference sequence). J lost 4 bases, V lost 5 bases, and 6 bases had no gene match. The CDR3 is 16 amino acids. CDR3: CASSSLGLAGGYEQYF. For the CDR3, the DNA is TGTGCCAGTAGTTCCCTGGGACTAGCGGGAGGTTACGAGCAGTACTTC.

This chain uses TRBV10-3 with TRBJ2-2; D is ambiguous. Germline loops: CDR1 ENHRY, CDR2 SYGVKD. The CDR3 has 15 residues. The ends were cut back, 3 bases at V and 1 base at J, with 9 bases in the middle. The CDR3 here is CAISEGHLNTGELFF. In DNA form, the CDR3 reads TGTGCCATCAGTGAAGGTCACCTGAACACCGGGGAGCTGTTTTTT.

The CDR3 DNA reads as TGTGCCAGCAGACAACTACCGAGCTCCTACAATGAGCAGTTCTTC. Translation gives CASRQLPSSYNEQFF. The chain employs TRBV12-3 or TRBV12-4 and TRBJ2-1; D is unresolved. Between the trimmed V and J ends, which lost 6 bases and 0 bases, there was a span of 12 bases. This CDR3 has 15 residues.

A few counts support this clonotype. The CDR3 DNA is TGTGCCAGCAGCCGATTGACTAGCGGTACCTACGAGCAGTACTTC. Its protein is CASSRLTSGTYEQYF. The chain joins TRBV14 to TRBJ2-7, with 9 bases lining up with TRBD2. The CDR3 has 15 residues. V lost 4 bases, J lost 2 bases, and 6 bases stayed unmatched. Per the germline V gene, CDR1 is SGHDN and CDR2 is FVKESK.

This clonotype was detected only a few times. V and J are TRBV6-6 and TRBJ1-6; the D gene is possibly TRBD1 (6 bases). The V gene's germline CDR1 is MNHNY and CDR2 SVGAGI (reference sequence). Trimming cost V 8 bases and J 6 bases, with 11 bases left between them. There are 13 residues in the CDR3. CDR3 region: CASGGQINSPLHF. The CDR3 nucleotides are TGTGCCAGCGGGGGGCAGATTAATTCACCCCTCCACTTT.

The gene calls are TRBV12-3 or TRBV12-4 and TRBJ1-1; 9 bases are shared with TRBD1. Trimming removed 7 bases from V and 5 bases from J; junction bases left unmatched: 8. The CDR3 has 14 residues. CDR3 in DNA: TGTGCCAGCAAGGCGGACAGGGGTAGGACTGAAGCTTTCTTT. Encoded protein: CASKADRGRTEAFF.

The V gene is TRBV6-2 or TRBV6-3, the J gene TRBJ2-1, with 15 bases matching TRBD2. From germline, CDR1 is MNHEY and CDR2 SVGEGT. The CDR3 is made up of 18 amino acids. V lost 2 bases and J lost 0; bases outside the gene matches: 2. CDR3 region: CASSYMGLAGGSYNEQFF. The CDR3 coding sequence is TGTGCCAGCAGTTACATGGGACTAGCGGGAGGCTCCTACAATGAGCAGTTCTTC.

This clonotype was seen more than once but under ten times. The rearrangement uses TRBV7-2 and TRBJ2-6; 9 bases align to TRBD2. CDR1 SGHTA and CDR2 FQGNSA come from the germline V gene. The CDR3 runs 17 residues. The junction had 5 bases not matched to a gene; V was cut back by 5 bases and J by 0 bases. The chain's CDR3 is CASSLTSGRSGANVLTF. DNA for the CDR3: TGTGCCAGCAGCCTGACTAGCGGCCGCTCTGGGGCCAACGTCCTGACTTTC.

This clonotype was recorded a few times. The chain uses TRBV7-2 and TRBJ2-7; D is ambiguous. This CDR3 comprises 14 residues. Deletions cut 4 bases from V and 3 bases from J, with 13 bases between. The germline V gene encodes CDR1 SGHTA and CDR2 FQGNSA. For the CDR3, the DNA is TGTGCCAGCAGCTACATCAGCCGGCACTACGAGCAGTACTTC. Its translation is CASSYISRHYEQYF.

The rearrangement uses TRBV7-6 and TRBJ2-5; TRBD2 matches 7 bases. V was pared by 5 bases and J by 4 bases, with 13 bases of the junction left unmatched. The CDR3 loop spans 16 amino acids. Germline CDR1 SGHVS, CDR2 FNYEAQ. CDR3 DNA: TGTGCCAGCAGCATCCGCCCTGGGGAGGGCCGAGAGACCCAGTACTTC. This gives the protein CASSIRPGEGRETQYF.

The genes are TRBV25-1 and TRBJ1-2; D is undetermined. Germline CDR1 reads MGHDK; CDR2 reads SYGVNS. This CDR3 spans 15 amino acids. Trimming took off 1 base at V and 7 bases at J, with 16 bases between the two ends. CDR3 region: CASSEWVQPIGGYTF. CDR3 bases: TGTGCCAGCAGTGAATGGGTACAGCCTATTGGTGGCTACACCTTC.

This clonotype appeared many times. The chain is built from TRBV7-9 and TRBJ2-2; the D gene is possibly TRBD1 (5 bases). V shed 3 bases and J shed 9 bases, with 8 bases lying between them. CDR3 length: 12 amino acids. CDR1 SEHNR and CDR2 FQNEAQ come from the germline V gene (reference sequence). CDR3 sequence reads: CASSLQGRELFF. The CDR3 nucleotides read TGTGCCAGCAGCTTGCAGGGCCGGGAGCTGTTTTTT.

The CDR3 region has the DNA TGCAGTGCTAGCGCCGGGACCGGAGGTCATGGCTACACCTTC. Translating it yields CSASAGTGGHGYTF. This chain uses TRBV20-1 with TRBJ1-2; perhaps TRBD1 as D (5 bases). CDR1 DFQATT and CDR2 SNEGSKA come from the germline V gene (reference sequence). There are 14 residues in the CDR3. Trimming took off 3 bases at V and 6 bases at J, with 17 bases between the two ends.

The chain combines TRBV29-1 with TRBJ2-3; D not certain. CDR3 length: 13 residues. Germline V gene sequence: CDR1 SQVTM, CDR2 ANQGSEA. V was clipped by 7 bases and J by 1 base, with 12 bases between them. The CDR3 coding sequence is TGCAGCGGTACTATCCAGCGCACAGATACGCAGTATTTT. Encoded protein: CSGTIQRTDTQYF.

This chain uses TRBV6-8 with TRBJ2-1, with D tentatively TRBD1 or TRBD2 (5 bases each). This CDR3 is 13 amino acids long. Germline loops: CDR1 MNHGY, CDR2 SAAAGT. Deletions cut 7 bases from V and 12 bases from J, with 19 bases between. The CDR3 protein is CASTPRRGARQFF. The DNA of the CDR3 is TGTGCCAGCACCCCCCGAAGAGGGGCTCGGCAGTTCTTC.

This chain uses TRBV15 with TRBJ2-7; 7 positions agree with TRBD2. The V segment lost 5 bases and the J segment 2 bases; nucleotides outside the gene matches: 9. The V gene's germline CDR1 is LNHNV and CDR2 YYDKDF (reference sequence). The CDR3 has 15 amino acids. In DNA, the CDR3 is TGTGCCACCAGCCTACGGTCGGGGGGAACCTACGAGCAGTACTTC. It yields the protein CATSLRSGGTYEQYF.

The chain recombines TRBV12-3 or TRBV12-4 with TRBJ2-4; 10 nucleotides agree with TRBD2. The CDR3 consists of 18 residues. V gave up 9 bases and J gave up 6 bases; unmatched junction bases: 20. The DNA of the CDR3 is TGTGCCAGTCAGGGACTAGCGAGAGGGACTGCCCGGGGAAACATTCAGTACTTC. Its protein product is CASQGLARGTARGNIQYF.

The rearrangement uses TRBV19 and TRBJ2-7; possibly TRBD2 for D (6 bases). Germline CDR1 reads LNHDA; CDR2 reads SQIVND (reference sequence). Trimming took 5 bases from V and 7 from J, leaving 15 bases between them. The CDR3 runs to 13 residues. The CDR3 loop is CASSPGPRGEQYF. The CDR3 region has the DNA TGTGCCAGTAGTCCGGGACCTCGGGGGGAGCAGTACTTC.

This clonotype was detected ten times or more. The CDR3, as DNA: TGTGCCAGCAGCTTAGGGTACAGTGTCGGCTATAATTCACCCCTCCACTTT. Residues: CASSLGYSVGYNSPLHF. The chain recombines TRBV7-2 with TRBJ1-6; D not certain. Trimming cost V 1 base and J 3 bases, with 13 bases left between them. CDR3 length: 17 amino acids. Germline values: CDR1 SGHTA, CDR2 FQGNSA.

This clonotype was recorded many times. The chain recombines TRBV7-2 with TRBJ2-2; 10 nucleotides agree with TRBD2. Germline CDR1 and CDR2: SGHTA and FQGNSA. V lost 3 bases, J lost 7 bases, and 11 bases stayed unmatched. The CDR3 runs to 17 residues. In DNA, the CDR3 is TGTGCCAGCAGCTTCGACTTGCTAGCGGGAGTAGACGGGGAGCTGTTTTTT. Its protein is CASSFDLLAGVDGELFF. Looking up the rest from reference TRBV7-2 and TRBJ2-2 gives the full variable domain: GAGVSQSPSNKVTEKGKDVELRCDPISGHTALYWYRQSLGQGLEFLIYFQGNSAPDKSGLPSDRFSAERTGGSVSTLTIQRTQQEDSAVYLCASSFDLLAGVDGELFFGEGSRLTVL.

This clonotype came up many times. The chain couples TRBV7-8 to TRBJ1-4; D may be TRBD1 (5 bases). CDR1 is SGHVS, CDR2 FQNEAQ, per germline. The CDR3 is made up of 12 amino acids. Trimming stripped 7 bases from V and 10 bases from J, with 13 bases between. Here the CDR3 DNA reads TGTGCCAGCACCCACCCGGGGGGAAAACTGTTTTTT. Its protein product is CASTHPGGKLFF.

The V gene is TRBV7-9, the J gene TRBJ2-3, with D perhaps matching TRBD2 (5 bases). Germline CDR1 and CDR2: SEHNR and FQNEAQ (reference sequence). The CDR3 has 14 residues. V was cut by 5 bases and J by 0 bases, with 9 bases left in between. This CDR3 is CASSLRTSTDTQYF. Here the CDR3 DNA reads TGTGCCAGCAGCCTCCGGACTAGCACAGATACGCAGTATTTT.

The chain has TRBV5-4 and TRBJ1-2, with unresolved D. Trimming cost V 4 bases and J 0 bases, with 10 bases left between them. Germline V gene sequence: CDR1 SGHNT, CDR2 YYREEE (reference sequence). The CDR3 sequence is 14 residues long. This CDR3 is CASSPNLANYGYTF. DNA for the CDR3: TGTGCCAGCAGCCCAAACCTCGCTAACTATGGCTACACCTTC.

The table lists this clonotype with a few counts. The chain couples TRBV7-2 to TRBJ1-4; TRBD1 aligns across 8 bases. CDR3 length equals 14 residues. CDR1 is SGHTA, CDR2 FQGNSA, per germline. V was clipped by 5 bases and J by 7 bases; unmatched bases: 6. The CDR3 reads CASSPDRGSEKLFF. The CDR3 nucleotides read TGTGCCAGCAGCCCCGACAGGGGAAGTGAAAAACTGTTTTTT. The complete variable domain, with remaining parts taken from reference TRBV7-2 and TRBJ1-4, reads GAGVSQSPSNKVTEKGKDVELRCDPISGHTALYWYRQSLGQGLEFLIYFQGNSAPDKSGLPSDRFSAERTGGSVSTLTIQRTQQEDSAVYLCASSPDRGSEKLFFGSGTQLSVL.